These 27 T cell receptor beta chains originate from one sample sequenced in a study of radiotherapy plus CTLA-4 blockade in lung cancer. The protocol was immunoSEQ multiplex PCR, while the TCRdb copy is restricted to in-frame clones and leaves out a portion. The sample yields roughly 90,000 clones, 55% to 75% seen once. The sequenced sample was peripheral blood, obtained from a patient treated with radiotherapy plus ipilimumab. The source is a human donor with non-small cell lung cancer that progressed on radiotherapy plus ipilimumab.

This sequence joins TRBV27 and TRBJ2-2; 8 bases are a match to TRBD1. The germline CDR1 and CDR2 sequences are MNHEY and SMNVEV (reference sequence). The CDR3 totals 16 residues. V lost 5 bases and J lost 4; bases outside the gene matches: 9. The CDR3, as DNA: TGTGCCAGCAGTCCTCGGACAGGGAAGGGCACCGGGGAGCTGTTTTTT. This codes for CASSPRTGKGTGELFF.

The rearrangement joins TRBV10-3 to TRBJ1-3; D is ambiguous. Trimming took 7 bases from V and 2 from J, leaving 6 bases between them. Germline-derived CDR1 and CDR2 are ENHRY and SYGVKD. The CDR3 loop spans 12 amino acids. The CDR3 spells CAITVPGNTIYF. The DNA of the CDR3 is TGTGCCATCACCGTCCCTGGAAACACCATATATTTT.

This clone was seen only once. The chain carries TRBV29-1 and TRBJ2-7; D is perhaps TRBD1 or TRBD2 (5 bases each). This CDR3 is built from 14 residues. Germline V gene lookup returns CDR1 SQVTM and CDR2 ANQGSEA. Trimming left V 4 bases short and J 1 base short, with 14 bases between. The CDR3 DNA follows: TGCAGCGTTGTGGGGGAGATGAGGTCCTACGAGCAGTACTTC. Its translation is CSVVGEMRSYEQYF.

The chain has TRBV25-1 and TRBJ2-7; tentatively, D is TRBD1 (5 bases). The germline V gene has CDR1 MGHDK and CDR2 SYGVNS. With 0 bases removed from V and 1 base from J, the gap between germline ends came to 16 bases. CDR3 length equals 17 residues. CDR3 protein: CASSEYKRDSDSYEQYF. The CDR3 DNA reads TGTGCCAGCAGTGAATATAAGAGAGACAGTGATTCCTACGAGCAGTACTTC.

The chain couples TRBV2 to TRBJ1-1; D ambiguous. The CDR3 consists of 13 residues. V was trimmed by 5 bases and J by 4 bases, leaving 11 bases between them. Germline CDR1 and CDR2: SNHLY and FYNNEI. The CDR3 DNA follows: TGTGCCAGCAGTCCCTCGGGGTTCACTGAAGCTTTCTTT. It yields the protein CASSPSGFTEAFF.

The CDR3 DNA reads as TGTGCCAGCAATCCGGGACAGGGGGCCGCAGATACGCAGTATTTT. Protein product: CASNPGQGAADTQYF. The chain carries TRBV6-1 and TRBJ2-3, with 12 nucleotides matching TRBD1. This CDR3 spans 15 amino acids. Germline V gives CDR1 MNHNS, CDR2 SASEGT. J was trimmed by 4 bases and V by 7 bases; bases with no gene match: 6.

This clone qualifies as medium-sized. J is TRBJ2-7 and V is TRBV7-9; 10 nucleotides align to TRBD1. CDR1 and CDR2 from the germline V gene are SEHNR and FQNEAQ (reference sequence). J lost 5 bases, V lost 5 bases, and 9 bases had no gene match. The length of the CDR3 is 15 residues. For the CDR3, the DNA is TGTGCCAGCAGCCATTCGGGACAGGGGTTCAACGAGCAGTACTTC. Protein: CASSHSGQGFNEQYF.

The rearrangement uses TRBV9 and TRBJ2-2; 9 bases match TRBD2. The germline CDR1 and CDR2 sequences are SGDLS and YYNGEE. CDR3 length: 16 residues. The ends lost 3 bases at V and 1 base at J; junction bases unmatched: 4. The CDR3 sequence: CASSARLAVNTGELFF. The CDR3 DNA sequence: TGTGCCAGCAGCGCTAGACTAGCGGTGAACACCGGGGAGCTGTTTTTT.

CDR3 sequence: CASSPDSGGFTDTQYF. Here the CDR3 DNA reads TGTGCCAGCAGCCCCGATAGCGGGGGATTCACAGATACGCAGTATTTT. The chain links TRBV7-6 to TRBJ2-3; 9 nucleotides match TRBD2. This CDR3 contains 16 residues. In germline, CDR1 is SGHVS, CDR2 FNYEAQ. Trimming at V came to 5 bases and at J to 2 bases, leaving 8 bases not matched to a gene.

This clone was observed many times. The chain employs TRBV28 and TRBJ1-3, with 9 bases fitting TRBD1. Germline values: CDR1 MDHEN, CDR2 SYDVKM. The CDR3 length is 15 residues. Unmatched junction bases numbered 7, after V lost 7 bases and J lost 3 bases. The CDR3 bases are TGTGCCAGCACCGAACAGGGGGCGGGTGGAAACACCATATATTTT. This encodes CASTEQGAGGNTIYF.

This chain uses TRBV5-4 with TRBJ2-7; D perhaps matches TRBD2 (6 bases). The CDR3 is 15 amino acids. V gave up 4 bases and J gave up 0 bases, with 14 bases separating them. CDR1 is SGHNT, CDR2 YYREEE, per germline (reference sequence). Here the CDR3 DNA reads TGTGCCAGCAGCCCCGCGGGGAGGAGCTCCTACGAGCAGTACTTC. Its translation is CASSPAGRSSYEQYF. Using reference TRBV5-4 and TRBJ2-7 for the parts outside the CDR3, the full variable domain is ETGVTQSPTHLIKTRGQQVTLRCSSQSGHNTVSWYQQALGQGPQFIFQYYREEENGRGNFPPRFSGLQFPNYSSELNVNALELDDSALYLCASSPAGRSSYEQYFGPGTRLTVT.

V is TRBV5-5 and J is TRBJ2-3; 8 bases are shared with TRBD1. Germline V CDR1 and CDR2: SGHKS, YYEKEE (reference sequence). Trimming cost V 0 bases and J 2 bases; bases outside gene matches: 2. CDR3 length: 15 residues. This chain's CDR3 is CASSLETGATDTQYF. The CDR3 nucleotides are TGTGCCAGCAGCTTGGAGACAGGGGCCACAGATACGCAGTATTTT.

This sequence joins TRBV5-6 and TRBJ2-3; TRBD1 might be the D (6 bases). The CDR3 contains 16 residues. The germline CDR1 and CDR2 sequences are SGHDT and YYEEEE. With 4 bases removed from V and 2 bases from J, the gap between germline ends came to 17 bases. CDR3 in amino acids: CASSQDPTGFTDTQYF. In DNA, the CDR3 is TGTGCCAGCAGCCAGGACCCGACAGGCTTCACAGATACGCAGTATTTT.

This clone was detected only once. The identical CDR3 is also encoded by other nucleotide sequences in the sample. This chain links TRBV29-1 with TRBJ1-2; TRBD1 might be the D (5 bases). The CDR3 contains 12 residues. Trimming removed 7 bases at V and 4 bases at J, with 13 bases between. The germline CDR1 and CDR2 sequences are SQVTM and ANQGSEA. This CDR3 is CSATDGAYGYTF. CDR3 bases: TGCAGCGCTACGGACGGGGCCTATGGCTACACCTTC.

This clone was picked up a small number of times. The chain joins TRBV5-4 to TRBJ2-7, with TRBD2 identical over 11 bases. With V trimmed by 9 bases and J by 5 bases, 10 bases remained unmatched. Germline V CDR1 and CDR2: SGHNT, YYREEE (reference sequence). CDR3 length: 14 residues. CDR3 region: CAIPIAGGSHEQYF. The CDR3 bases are TGTGCCATCCCGATAGCGGGAGGGTCCCACGAGCAGTACTTC.

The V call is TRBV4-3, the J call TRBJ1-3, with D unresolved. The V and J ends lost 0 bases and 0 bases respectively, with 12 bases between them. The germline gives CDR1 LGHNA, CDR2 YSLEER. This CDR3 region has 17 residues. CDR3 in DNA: TGCGCCAGCAGCCAAGATCTTCGGGCCTTCTCTGGAAACACCATATATTTT. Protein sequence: CASSQDLRAFSGNTIYF.

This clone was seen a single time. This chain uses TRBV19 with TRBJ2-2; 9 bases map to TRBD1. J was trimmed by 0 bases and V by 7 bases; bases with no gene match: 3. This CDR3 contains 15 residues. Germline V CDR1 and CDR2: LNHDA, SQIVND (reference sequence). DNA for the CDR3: TGTGCCAGTACCCGGACAGGGGCGAACACCGGGGAGCTGTTTTTT. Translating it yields CASTRTGANTGELFF. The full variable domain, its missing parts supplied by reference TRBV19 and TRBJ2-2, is DGGITQSPKYLFRKEGQNVTLSCEQNLNHDAMYWYRQDPGQGLRLIYYSQIVNDFQKGDIAEGYSVSREKKESFPLTVTSAQKNPTAFYLCASTRTGANTGELFFGEGSRLTVL.

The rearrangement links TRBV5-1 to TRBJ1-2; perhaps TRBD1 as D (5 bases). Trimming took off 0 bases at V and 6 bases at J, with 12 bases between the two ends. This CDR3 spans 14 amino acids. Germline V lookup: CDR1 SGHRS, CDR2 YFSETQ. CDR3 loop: CASSLEPGHDGYTF. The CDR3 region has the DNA TGCGCCAGCAGCTTGGAACCCGGACATGATGGCTACACCTTC. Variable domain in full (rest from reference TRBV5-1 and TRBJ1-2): KAGVTQTPRYLIKTRGQQVTLSCSPISGHRSVSWYQQTPGQGLQFLFEYFSETQRNKGNFPGRFSGRQFSNSRSEMNVSTLELGDSALYLCASSLEPGHDGYTFGSGTRLTVV.

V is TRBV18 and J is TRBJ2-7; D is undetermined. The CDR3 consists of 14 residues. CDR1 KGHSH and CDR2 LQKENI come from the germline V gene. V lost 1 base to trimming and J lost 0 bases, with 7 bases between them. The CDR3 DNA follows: TGTGCCAGCTCACCACAAGGGTACTCCTACGAGCAGTACTTC. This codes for CASSPQGYSYEQYF.

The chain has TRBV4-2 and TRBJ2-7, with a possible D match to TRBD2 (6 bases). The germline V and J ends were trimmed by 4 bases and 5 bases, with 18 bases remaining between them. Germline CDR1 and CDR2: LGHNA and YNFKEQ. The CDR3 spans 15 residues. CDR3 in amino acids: CASSLDGGAGNEQYF. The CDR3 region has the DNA TGTGCCAGCAGCCTAGATGGAGGGGCGGGGAACGAGCAGTACTTC.

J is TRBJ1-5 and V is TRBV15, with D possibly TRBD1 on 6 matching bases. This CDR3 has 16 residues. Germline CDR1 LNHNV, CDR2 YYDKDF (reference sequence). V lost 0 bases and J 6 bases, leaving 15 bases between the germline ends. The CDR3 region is CATSRDRLSDSQPQHF. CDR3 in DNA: TGTGCCACCAGCAGAGATCGGCTCTCGGACAGTCAGCCCCAGCATTTT.

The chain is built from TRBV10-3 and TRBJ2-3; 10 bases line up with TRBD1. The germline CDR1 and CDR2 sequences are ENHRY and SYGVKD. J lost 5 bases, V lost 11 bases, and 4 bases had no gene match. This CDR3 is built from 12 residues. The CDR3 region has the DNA TGTGCCTTGGGGACAGGGGAAGATACGCAGTATTTT. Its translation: CALGTGEDTQYF.

In DNA form, the CDR3 reads TGTGCCAGTCGACTCTGGGTGAACACCGGGGAGCTGTTTTTT. It is translated as CASRLWVNTGELFF. The J gene is TRBJ2-2, the V gene TRBV27; D is unclear. This CDR3 has 14 residues. Germline assignment: CDR1 MNHEY and CDR2 SMNVEV (reference sequence). Trimming took off 9 bases at V and 1 base at J, with 12 bases between the two ends.

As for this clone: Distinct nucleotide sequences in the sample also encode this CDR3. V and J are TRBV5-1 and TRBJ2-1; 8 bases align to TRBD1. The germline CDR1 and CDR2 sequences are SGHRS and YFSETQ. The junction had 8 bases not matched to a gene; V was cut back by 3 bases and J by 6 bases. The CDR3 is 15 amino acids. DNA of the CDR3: TGCGCCAGCAGCTCTGGACAGGGTGTAAGCAATGAGCAGTTCTTC. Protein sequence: CASSSGQGVSNEQFF.

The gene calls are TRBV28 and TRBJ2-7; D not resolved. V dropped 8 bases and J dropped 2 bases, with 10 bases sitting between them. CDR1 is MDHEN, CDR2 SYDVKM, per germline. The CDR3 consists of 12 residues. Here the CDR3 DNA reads TGTGCCAGCCAAGCGTCCACCTACGAGCAGTACTTC. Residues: CASQASTYEQYF.

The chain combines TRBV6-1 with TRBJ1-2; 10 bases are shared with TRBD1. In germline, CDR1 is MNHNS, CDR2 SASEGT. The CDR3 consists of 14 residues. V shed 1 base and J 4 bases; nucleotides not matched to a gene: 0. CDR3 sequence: CASSEGTGGYGYTF. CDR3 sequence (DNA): TGTGCCAGCAGTGAAGGGACAGGGGGCTATGGCTACACCTTC.

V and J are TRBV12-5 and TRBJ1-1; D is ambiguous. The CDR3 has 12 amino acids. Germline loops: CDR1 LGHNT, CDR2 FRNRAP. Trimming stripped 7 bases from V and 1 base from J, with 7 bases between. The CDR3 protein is CASVGPNTEAFF. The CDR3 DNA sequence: TGTGCTAGTGTCGGTCCGAACACTGAAGCTTTCTTT.